These 30 T cell receptor beta chains share one sample of origin, sequenced in a study of blood T cells in healthy people across ages. Alongside a J-beta primer mix, a sample-barcoded 5' primer served in a second PCR lasting 7 to 11 cycles. Each CDR3 protein gets one entry after TCRdb re-called the 5' RACE reads with MiXCR. The sample yields about 780,000 distinct CDR3 sequences, roughly 25% seen once. Separately, the same data were catalogued under a study of T cells of mothers and their children.

Sample: blood. The receptors were gathered from a boy between 10 and 17 years old in good health.

The V and J genes are TRBV7-9 and TRBJ1-1; TRBD1 is a possible D gene (6 bases). This CDR3 spans 14 amino acids. The V gene's germline CDR1 is SEHNR and CDR2 FQNEAQ (reference sequence). V shed 5 bases and J shed 3 bases, with 13 bases lying between them. CDR3 protein: CASSHVRGDTEAFF. The CDR3 nucleotides are TGTGCCAGCAGCCACGTCAGGGGAGACACTGAAGCTTTCTTT.

This sequence joins TRBV13 and TRBJ2-6; D not certain. Germline-derived CDR1 and CDR2 are PRHDT and FYEKMQ (reference sequence). The V end was cut by 5 bases, the J end by 5 bases, with 10 bases between. The CDR3 has 14 residues. CDR3: CASSISKRANVLTF. In nucleotides, the CDR3 is TGTGCCAGCAGCATCTCCAAGAGGGCCAACGTCCTGACTTTC.

In this sample, this clonotype turned up a few times. The chain links TRBV5-4 to TRBJ1-2; no firm D call. This CDR3 is built from 15 residues. Trimming cost V 5 bases and J 0 bases, with 14 bases left between them. Germline V CDR1 and CDR2: SGHNT, YYREEE (reference sequence). The CDR3 DNA follows: TGTGCCAGCAGATGGTTCGAGCGACCTAACTATGGCTACACCTTC. Translating gives CASRWFERPNYGYTF.

This clonotype was seen a handful of times. This chain links TRBV4-2 with TRBJ2-5, with D possibly TRBD2 on 5 matching bases. Trimming left V 2 bases short and J 11 bases short, with 21 bases between. CDR3 length: 15 residues. Germline V gene sequence: CDR1 LGHNA, CDR2 YNFKEQ. The chain's CDR3 is CASSQSKDWGTEQYF. The CDR3 nucleotides are TGTGCCAGCAGCCAAAGCAAGGACTGGGGTACGGAGCAGTACTTC.

J is TRBJ2-1 and V is TRBV6-5; TRBD1 agrees at 9 bases. V lost 5 bases and J lost 10; bases outside the gene matches: 18. Germline V gives CDR1 MNHEY, CDR2 SVGAGI. The CDR3 is 17 amino acids. The CDR3 spells CASSLAAGTGFSREQFF. CDR3 sequence (DNA): TGTGCCAGCAGTCTCGCGGCCGGGACAGGGTTCTCCAGGGAGCAGTTCTTC.

This chain uses TRBV5-1 with TRBJ2-5; TRBD1 agrees at 8 bases. This CDR3 spans 15 amino acids. Germline V CDR1 and CDR2: SGHRS, YFSETQ. V lost 3 bases, J lost 5 bases, and 9 bases stayed unmatched. The CDR3 nucleotides are TGCGCCAGCAGCTCGACAGGGGATGTGGGGGAGACCCAGTACTTC. Translation gives CASSSTGDVGETQYF.

Only a few counts were recorded for this clonotype. The chain couples TRBV9 to TRBJ2-1; D may match TRBD1 or TRBD2 (6 bases each). Between the trimmed V and J ends, which lost 6 bases and 5 bases, there was a span of 18 bases. The CDR3 has 15 amino acids. In germline, CDR1 is SGDLS, CDR2 YYNGEE. This chain's CDR3 is CASNLGWGANNEQFF. CDR3 nucleotide sequence: TGTGCCAGCAACCTAGGCTGGGGGGCGAACAATGAGCAGTTCTTC.

V and J are TRBV18 and TRBJ2-7; TRBD1 matches at 8 bases. Germline lookup yields CDR1 KGHSH and CDR2 LQKENI. The CDR3 has 15 amino acids. V shed 6 bases, J shed 5 bases, and the junction held 12 bases outside the gene matches. CDR3 region: CASSQSEGQVDEQYF. The DNA for the CDR3 is TGTGCCAGCTCCCAAAGTGAGGGACAGGTGGACGAGCAGTACTTC.

V is TRBV2 and J is TRBJ2-5, with TRBD2 as a possible D gene (5 bases). V was clipped by 7 bases and J by 6 bases, with 21 bases between them. Germline lookup yields CDR1 SNHLY and CDR2 FYNNEI. This CDR3 spans 15 amino acids. Here the CDR3 DNA reads TGTGCCAGCACCCGACGGACTTACAAAACTCAGACCCAGTACTTC. Its translation is CASTRRTYKTQTQYF. The full variable domain, rest sourced from reference TRBV2 and TRBJ2-5, is EPEVTQTPSHQVTQMGQEVILRCVPISNHLYFYWYRQILGQKVEFLVSFYNNEISEKSEIFDDQFSVERPDGSNFTLKIRSTKLEDSAMYFCASTRRTYKTQTQYFGPGTRLLVL.

This clonotype has a handful of counts. The CDR3 reads CASRKRTGVQYQETQYF. CDR3 nucleotides: TGTGCCAGCAGGAAACGCACTGGGGTTCAGTACCAAGAGACCCAGTACTTC. The chain couples TRBV3-1 to TRBJ2-5; no reliable D call. Germline V gene data show CDR1 as LGHDT and CDR2 as YNNKEL (reference sequence). This CDR3 has 17 amino acids. V was pared by 6 bases and J by 0 bases, with 20 bases between.

This clonotype appeared a few times. This chain connects TRBV6-6 to TRBJ2-1; the match to TRBD2 covers 8 bases. CDR3 length equals 13 residues. The V gene end was trimmed by 0 bases and the J gene end by 10 bases; junction bases not matched to a gene: 2. CDR1 and CDR2 (germline): MNHNY, SVGAGI (reference sequence). CDR3 region: CASSYSGGGEQFF. CDR3 nucleotides: TGTGCCAGCAGTTACTCCGGGGGGGGCGAGCAGTTCTTC.

This clonotype has more than one count but fewer than ten. The chain carries TRBV7-8 and TRBJ1-2; D gene uncertain. The CDR3 extends over 16 amino acids. Germline V gives CDR1 SGHVS, CDR2 FQNEAQ. The germline V and J ends were trimmed by 1 base and 3 bases, with 15 bases remaining between them. The CDR3 reads CASSLVPGQIHYGYTF. The CDR3 DNA follows: TGTGCCAGCAGCTTAGTCCCGGGCCAGATCCACTATGGCTACACCTTC.

J is TRBJ1-5 and V is TRBV18; no clear D gene. V lost 3 bases and J 0 bases, leaving 15 bases between the germline ends. Germline-derived CDR1 and CDR2 are KGHSH and LQKENI. The CDR3 runs to 17 residues. The CDR3 protein is CASSPGGGLNSNQPQHF. The CDR3 region has the DNA TGTGCCAGCTCACCCGGAGGCGGGCTTAATAGCAATCAGCCCCAGCATTTT.

The chain combines TRBV24-1 with TRBJ2-3; a weak D match, TRBD2 (5 bases). V lost 1 base to trimming and J lost 4 bases, with 14 bases between them. Germline lookup yields CDR1 KGHDR and CDR2 SFDVKD. This CDR3 contains 16 residues. The CDR3 here is CATSDFETPRADTQYF. The DNA of the CDR3 is TGTGCCACCAGTGATTTTGAGACTCCGAGGGCAGATACGCAGTATTTT.

J is TRBJ2-1 and V is TRBV6-5; D is perhaps TRBD2 (5 bases). Germline V lookup: CDR1 MNHEY, CDR2 SVGAGI. Between the trimmed V and J ends, which lost 6 bases and 2 bases, there was a span of 17 bases. CDR3 size: 16 residues. The CDR3 DNA reads TGTGCCAGCAGCCGTTCTAGCTATCCCCCCTACAATGAGCAGTTCTTC. It codes for CASSRSSYPPYNEQFF.

V and J are TRBV7-3 and TRBJ2-3, with D unresolved. This CDR3 has 14 amino acids. V dropped 0 bases and J dropped 4 bases, with 8 bases sitting between them. CDR1 SGHTA and CDR2 FQGTGA come from the germline V gene. This CDR3 reads CASSLTQAADTQYF. The CDR3 region has the DNA TGTGCCAGCAGCTTAACTCAGGCAGCAGATACGCAGTATTTT.

The chain links TRBV7-3 to TRBJ2-7; 7 bases align to TRBD2. CDR3 length: 14 residues. The V segment lost 5 bases and the J segment 2 bases; nucleotides outside the gene matches: 6. Looked up from germline, CDR1 is SGHTA and CDR2 is FQGTGA. The CDR3 protein is CASSHSGLPYEQYF. CDR3 DNA: TGTGCCAGCAGCCATTCGGGACTACCCTACGAGCAGTACTTC.

This clonotype was found a few times. This chain links TRBV29-1 with TRBJ2-2; D is unresolved. The CDR3 loop spans 11 amino acids. V was cut by 3 bases and J by 5 bases, with 4 bases left in between. Germline lookup yields CDR1 SQVTM and CDR2 ANQGSEA. The CDR3 loop reads CSVDRTGELFF. In DNA, the CDR3 is TGCAGCGTTGATCGGACCGGGGAGCTGTTTTTT.

This clonotype was detected only a few times. The rearrangement uses TRBV5-5 and TRBJ1-3; the D gene is possibly TRBD1 (6 bases). From germline, CDR1 is SGHKS and CDR2 YYEKEE (reference sequence). This CDR3 spans 14 amino acids. Between the trimmed V and J ends, which lost 4 bases and 3 bases, there was a span of 11 bases. The CDR3 spells CASSGFRGGNTIYF. The CDR3, as DNA: TGTGCCAGCAGCGGCTTCAGGGGTGGAAACACCATATATTTT.

The chain joins TRBV12-5 to TRBJ2-1; no firm D call. The end of the DNA is better explained by TRBJ2-7, so the J call may be wrong. Germline V lookup: CDR1 LGHNT, CDR2 FRNRAP. This CDR3 has 11 amino acids. The CDR3 bases are TGTGCTAGTGGTTTCCCACGGGAGCAGTACTTC. Translation: CASGFPREQYF.

This clonotype was observed a few times. The V and J genes are TRBV5-1 and TRBJ1-1, with unresolved D. In germline, CDR1 is SGHRS, CDR2 YFSETQ. V was pared by 2 bases and J by 4 bases, with 6 bases between. The CDR3 runs 12 residues. The chain's CDR3 is CASSFPSTEAFF. The CDR3 DNA is TGCGCCAGCAGCTTTCCGTCCACTGAAGCTTTCTTT.

The V call is TRBV12-3 or TRBV12-4, the J call TRBJ2-7; TRBD1 matches 7 bases. The CDR3 has 14 residues. V trimming: 7 bases; J trimming: 1 base; junction bases outside the gene matches: 7. Here the CDR3 reads CASNRGPISYEQYF. The CDR3 DNA reads TGTGCCAGCAATAGGGGGCCGATTTCCTACGAGCAGTACTTC.

The chain joins TRBV6-1 to TRBJ2-7; D uncertain. V dropped 0 bases and J dropped 7 bases, with 7 bases sitting between them. In germline, CDR1 is MNHNS, CDR2 SASEGT. This CDR3 is 12 amino acids long. The CDR3: CASSEARKEQYF. As DNA, the CDR3 is TGTGCCAGCAGTGAAGCGCGCAAAGAGCAGTACTTC.

The chain uses TRBV12-3 or TRBV12-4 and TRBJ2-2; TRBD1 might be the D (7 bases). Trimming removed 5 bases from V and 6 bases from J, with 19 bases in between. The CDR3 is 16 amino acids. CDR3 nucleotides: TGTGCCAGCAGTCCCGCCAGGGGGGCGGCCGCCGGGGAGCTGTTTTTT. It yields the protein CASSPARGAAAGELFF.

This clonotype was observed at least ten times. This chain joins TRBV3-1 and TRBJ2-2; tentatively, D is TRBD1 (5 bases). CDR1 and CDR2 from the germline V gene are LGHDT and YNNKEL (reference sequence). Between the trimmed V and J ends, which lost 4 bases and 5 bases, there was a span of 17 bases. The CDR3 extends over 16 amino acids. DNA of the CDR3: TGTGCCAGCAGCCCCCTGGTAGGGGTAGGGACCGGGGAGCTGTTTTTT. Protein sequence: CASSPLVGVGTGELFF.

This clonotype was picked up a small number of times. An end of the junction differs from the germline gene, which may be a read error. The chain employs TRBV4-2 and TRBJ2-2; D perhaps matches TRBD2 (6 bases). Germline V lookup: CDR1 LGHNA, CDR2 YNFKEQ. The CDR3 spans 14 residues. CDR3 loop: CASSQLGLTGGLFF. In DNA, the CDR3 is TGTGCCAGCAGCCAACTCGGCCTCACCGGGGGGCTGTTTTTT.

The chain couples TRBV18 to TRBJ2-5; 12 positions match TRBD2. The J call is uncertain, as TRBJ2-1 better fits the DNA end. Germline CDR1 KGHSH, CDR2 LQKENI. This CDR3 has 16 amino acids. CDR3 bases: TGTGCCAGCTCACCACTGACTAGCGGGGGAATCAATGAGCAGTTCTTC. Its translation: CASSPLTSGGINEQFF.

The rearrangement uses TRBV2 and TRBJ2-7; 8 nucleotides agree with TRBD1. The CDR3 runs to 15 residues. Germline CDR1 and CDR2: SNHLY and FYNNEI. The V gene end was trimmed by 4 bases and the J gene end by 2 bases; junction bases not matched to a gene: 7. This CDR3 is CASSGVETGAYEQYF. DNA for the CDR3: TGTGCCAGCAGTGGTGTGGAGACAGGGGCCTACGAGCAGTACTTC.

This clonotype was found a few times. V and J are TRBV20-1 and TRBJ2-1; TRBD1 agrees at 7 bases. Germline loops: CDR1 DFQATT, CDR2 SNEGSKA (reference sequence). The CDR3 loop spans 16 amino acids. V dropped 0 bases and J dropped 6; count of bases not matched to a gene: 11. CDR3 residues: CSARDRTGVFGNEQFF. The CDR3 DNA sequence: TGCAGTGCTAGAGACCGCACAGGGGTTTTCGGCAATGAGCAGTTCTTC.

This clonotype has more than one count but fewer than ten. The chain is built from TRBV30 and TRBJ1-4; TRBD1 matches 9 bases. The CDR3 runs 15 residues. Germline CDR1 is GTSNPN and CDR2 is SVGIG (reference sequence). Trimming cost V 0 bases and J 5 bases; bases outside gene matches: 4. The CDR3 coding sequence is TGTGCCTGGAGTGTAAGGGGGACAGGGAATGAAAAACTGTTTTTT. Protein product: CAWSVRGTGNEKLFF.